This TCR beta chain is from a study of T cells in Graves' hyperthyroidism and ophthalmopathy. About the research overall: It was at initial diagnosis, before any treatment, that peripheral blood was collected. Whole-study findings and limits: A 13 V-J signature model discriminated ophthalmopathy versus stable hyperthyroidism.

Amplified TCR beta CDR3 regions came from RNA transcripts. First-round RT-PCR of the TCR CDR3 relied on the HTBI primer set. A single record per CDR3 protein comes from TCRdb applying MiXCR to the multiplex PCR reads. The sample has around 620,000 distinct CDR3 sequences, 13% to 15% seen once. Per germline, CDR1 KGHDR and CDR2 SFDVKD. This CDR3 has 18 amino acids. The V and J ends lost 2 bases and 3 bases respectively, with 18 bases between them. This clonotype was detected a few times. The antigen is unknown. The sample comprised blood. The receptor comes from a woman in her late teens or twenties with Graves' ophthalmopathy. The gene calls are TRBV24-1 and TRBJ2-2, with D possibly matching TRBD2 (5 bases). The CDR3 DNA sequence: TGTGCCACCAGTGATTGGGAAGACGTCAACGGGGACACCGGGGAGCTGTTTTTT. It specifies CATSDWEDVNGDTGELFF.